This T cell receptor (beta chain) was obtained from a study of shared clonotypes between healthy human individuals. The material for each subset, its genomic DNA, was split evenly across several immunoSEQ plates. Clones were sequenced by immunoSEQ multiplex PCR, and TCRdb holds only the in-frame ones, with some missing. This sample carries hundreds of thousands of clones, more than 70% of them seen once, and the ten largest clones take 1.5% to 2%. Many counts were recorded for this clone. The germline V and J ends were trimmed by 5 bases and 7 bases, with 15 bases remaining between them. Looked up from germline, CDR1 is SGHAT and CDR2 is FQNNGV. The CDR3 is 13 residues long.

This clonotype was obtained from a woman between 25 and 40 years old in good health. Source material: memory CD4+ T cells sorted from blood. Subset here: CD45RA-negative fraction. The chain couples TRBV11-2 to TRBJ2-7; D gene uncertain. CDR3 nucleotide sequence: TGTGCCAGCAGCCCGAGTATCGATTTTGAGCAGTACTTC. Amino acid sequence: CASSPSIDFEQYF.